The next 22 T cell receptor beta chains were all read from a single sample in a study of post-analysis software for immune sequencing data. General observations from the study: About five TRBV segments, including TRBV5-6, TRBV5-1 and TRBV20-1, were more frequent in patients than controls.

The authors incorporated unique molecular identifiers into the TCR beta cDNA libraries. TCRdb ran MiXCR on the PCR reads and lists one entry per CDR3 protein. The data contain just over 250,000 distinct CDR3 sequences, 30% to 45% of them singletons. Their recognized antigens are unknown. The sequenced material came from blood. The receptors here all came from a girl between 10 and 17 years old with multiple sclerosis.

This clonotype appeared many times. The rearrangement uses TRBV4-2 and TRBJ2-1; TRBD2 agrees at 8 bases. The length of the CDR3 is 16 residues. Unmatched junction bases numbered 9, after V lost 1 base and J lost 7 bases. Germline CDR1 and CDR2: LGHNA and YNFKEQ. As DNA, the CDR3 is TGTGCCAGCAGCCAAGGGTCAGCGGGAGTTTTGAATGAGCAGTTCTTC. Residues: CASSQGSAGVLNEQFF.

Worth noting for this clonotype: A single base separates this from a much larger clone, so it may be a read error. The gene calls are TRBV27 and TRBJ2-3; TRBD2 agrees at 11 bases. Per the germline V gene, CDR1 is MNHEY and CDR2 is SMNVEV (reference sequence). This CDR3 is built from 19 residues. Trimming at V came to 7 bases and at J to 0 bases, leaving 15 bases not matched to a gene. Here the CDR3 DNA reads TGTGCCAGCAACCCCTACGCGGGACTAGCGGCTTCTAGCACAGATACGCAGTATTTT. This translates into CASNPYAGLAASSTDTQYF.

This clonotype has more than one count but fewer than ten. A read error may be the cause here, since a much bigger clone is one base away. This chain uses TRBV3-1 with TRBJ2-5; the D is unclear. V lost 0 bases and J lost 5, with 13 bases in between. The CDR3 is made up of 15 amino acids. CDR1 LGHDT and CDR2 YNNKEL come from the germline V gene (reference sequence). The DNA of the CDR3 is TGTGCCAGCAGCCAAGAGGGCCGACTCGGGGAGACCCAGTACTTC. Translated, it gives CASSQEGRLGETQYF.

This clonotype appeared many times. V usage is TRBV5-1 and J usage is TRBJ2-1, with 8 bases fitting TRBD2. Germline CDR1 reads SGHRS; CDR2 reads YFSETQ. Germline trimming cut 4 bases from V and 0 bases from J; bases unmatched to any gene: 15. The CDR3 runs 19 residues. The CDR3 DNA follows: TGCGCCAGCAGCCCCGTTGGGAGCGGGGGATCCCCCTCCTACAATGAGCAGTTCTTC. Residues: CASSPVGSGGSPSYNEQFF.

This clonotype was picked up many times. The chain joins TRBV4-1 to TRBJ2-1; D perhaps matches TRBD2 (6 bases). There are 15 residues in the CDR3. V lost 0 bases and J lost 0, with 6 bases in between. Germline CDR1 and CDR2: MGHRA and YSYEKL. CDR3: CASSQEEGSYNEQFF. The CDR3 DNA is TGCGCCAGCAGCCAAGAGGAGGGCTCCTACAATGAGCAGTTCTTC.

About this clonotype: An end of the junction does not agree with germline; a read error may underlie this. The CDR3 region is CRARGTTEAFF. For the CDR3, the DNA is TGCAGGGCTAGAGGGACAACCGAAGCTTTCTTT. The V and J genes are TRBV20-1 and TRBJ1-1; D may be TRBD1 (6 bases). The CDR3 loop spans 11 amino acids. Per the germline V gene, CDR1 is DFQATT and CDR2 is SNEGSKA (reference sequence).

This clonotype was recorded at least ten times. The chain employs TRBV5-6 and TRBJ2-3, with 7 nucleotides matching TRBD2. J gave up 0 bases and V 4 bases, and 8 bases lay outside the gene matches. The CDR3 is 16 residues long. Germline CDR1 and CDR2: SGHDT and YYEEEE. The DNA of the CDR3 is TGTGCCAGCAGCGGGGGGGACCGCTATAGCACAGATACGCAGTATTTT. Translating it yields CASSGGDRYSTDTQYF.

In this sample, this clonotype turned up many times. The genes are TRBV3-1 and TRBJ2-7, with D maybe TRBD1 (5 bases). The V gene lost 0 bases and the J gene lost 5 bases, with 14 bases spanning the gap. Per germline, CDR1 LGHDT and CDR2 YNNKEL (reference sequence). CDR3 size: 15 residues. CDR3 sequence reads: CASSQDWVRAHEQYF. CDR3 sequence (DNA): TGTGCCAGCAGCCAAGATTGGGTCAGGGCCCACGAGCAGTACTTC.

The chain couples TRBV27 to TRBJ2-1; 10 bases map to TRBD2. The J segment lost 0 bases and the V segment lost 1 base, leaving 12 bases of the junction unmatched. Germline V gives CDR1 MNHEY, CDR2 SMNVEV (reference sequence). The CDR3 consists of 20 residues. CDR3 residues: CASSLLVLAGALSSYNEQFF. In DNA, the CDR3 is TGTGCCAGCAGTTTATTAGTCCTAGCGGGGGCCCTAAGCTCCTACAATGAGCAGTTCTTC.

This clonotype was picked up many times. The chain uses TRBV28 and TRBJ2-7; 9 bases fit TRBD2. This CDR3 has 14 residues. The germline CDR1 and CDR2 sequences are MDHEN and SYDVKM. The V and J ends lost 5 bases and 3 bases, in that order; junction bases with no gene match: 5. The chain's CDR3 is CASSTPSGIYEQYF. The CDR3 nucleotides read TGTGCCAGCAGTACACCTAGCGGGATCTACGAGCAGTACTTC.

DNA for the CDR3: TGCAGCGTTGAAATGGGCCAGGTCTCCTACAATGAGCAGTTCTTC. It is translated as CSVEMGQVSYNEQFF. The chain recombines TRBV29-1 with TRBJ2-1; unclear D gene. In germline, CDR1 is SQVTM, CDR2 ANQGSEA. Trimming shortened V by 2 bases and J by 0 bases, and 11 bases separated the two germline ends. The CDR3 sequence is 15 residues long.

V and J are TRBV6-5 and TRBJ2-1; D is perhaps TRBD2 (6 bases). This CDR3 is 10 amino acids long. The V end lost 8 bases, the J end lost 10 bases, and 9 bases lay between the germline ends. The germline V gene encodes CDR1 MNHEY and CDR2 SVGAGI. The CDR3 DNA follows: TGTGCCAGCGGCCTAGCGGAGCAGTTCTTC. As protein: CASGLAEQFF.

V and J are TRBV10-3 and TRBJ2-5, with D unresolved. The CDR3 is 14 residues long. V shed 4 bases and J shed 3 bases, with 12 bases lying between them. Germline V CDR1 and CDR2: ENHRY, SYGVKD. The CDR3 region is CAISAPGPKETQYF. Written as DNA, the CDR3 is TGTGCCATCAGTGCCCCCGGACCGAAAGAGACCCAGTACTTC.

The gene calls are TRBV7-3 and TRBJ2-3; 10 nucleotides match TRBD2. The germline gives CDR1 SGHTA, CDR2 FQGTGA. The CDR3 sequence is 16 residues long. The V gene end was trimmed by 5 bases and the J gene end by 3 bases; junction bases not matched to a gene: 8. The CDR3 DNA follows: TGTGCCAGCAGCCCCAAGCGGGGGGGCCTGACAGATACGCAGTATTTT. Residues: CASSPKRGGLTDTQYF.

This clonotype was recorded at least ten times. The chain uses TRBV11-1 and TRBJ2-1, with D perhaps assigned TRBD1 or TRBD2 (5 bases each). Deletions cut 3 bases from V and 4 bases from J, with 13 bases between. The CDR3 is made up of 15 amino acids. Germline V lookup: CDR1 SGHAT, CDR2 FQDESV (reference sequence). The CDR3 region has the DNA TGTGCCAGCAGCTTTGCCCGGGACCAATACAATGAGCAGTTCTTC. Its translation is CASSFARDQYNEQFF.

The chain links TRBV20-1 to TRBJ2-7, with unresolved D. The germline V and J ends were trimmed by 0 bases and 0 bases, with 9 bases remaining between them. This CDR3 contains 14 residues. Germline assignment: CDR1 DFQATT and CDR2 SNEGSKA (reference sequence). The CDR3 coding sequence is TGCAGTGCTAGAGATAGGCGGAGCTCCTACGAGCAGTACTTC. Amino acids: CSARDRRSSYEQYF.

This clonotype has more than one count but fewer than ten. The chain joins TRBV15 to TRBJ2-2; 13 bases align to TRBD2. V lost 4 bases and J lost 5; bases outside the gene matches: 10. The V gene's germline CDR1 is LNHNV and CDR2 YYDKDF (reference sequence). The CDR3 covers 18 residues. The CDR3 DNA follows: TGTGCCACCAGCACCCCCGGACTAGCGGGGGAAGGTACCGGGGAGCTGTTTTTT. It codes for CATSTPGLAGEGTGELFF.

The rearrangement uses TRBV20-1 and TRBJ2-5; 8 nucleotides agree with TRBD1. The closer fit of TRBJ2-7 to the DNA end suggests the J call may be wrong. Germline V gene sequence: CDR1 DFQATT, CDR2 SNEGSKA (reference sequence). The CDR3 runs to 16 residues. Here the CDR3 DNA reads TGCAGTGCTGTCCCTTGGCCGGACAGGGTCTCCTACGAGCAGTACTTC. It encodes CSAVPWPDRVSYEQYF.

This clonotype came up many times. The chain is built from TRBV7-2 and TRBJ1-4, with D perhaps TRBD1 (6 bases). The germline V gene has CDR1 SGHTA and CDR2 FQGNSA. The germline V and J ends were trimmed by 5 bases and 0 bases, with 10 bases remaining between them. The CDR3 covers 15 residues. The CDR3 bases are TGTGCCAGCAGCCCTGGGGGCGCAACTAATGAAAAACTGTTTTTT. Translated: CASSPGGATNEKLFF. Supplemented by reference TRBV7-2 and TRBJ1-4, the full variable domain reads GAGVSQSPSNKVTEKGKDVELRCDPISGHTALYWYRQSLGQGLEFLIYFQGNSAPDKSGLPSDRFSAERTGGSVSTLTIQRTQQEDSAVYLCASSPGGATNEKLFFGSGTQLSVL.

As regards this clonotype: Germline is not matched at one junction end, which may reflect a read error. This chain joins TRBV15 and TRBJ2-6; D is perhaps TRBD1 (5 bases). Germline V CDR1 and CDR2: LNHNV, YYDKDF (reference sequence). There are 15 residues in the CDR3. The CDR3 nucleotides are TGTGCCGCCAGCAGATACAGGTCTGGGGCCGACGTCCTGACTTTC. It specifies CAASRYRSGADVLTF.

The rearrangement joins TRBV27 to TRBJ2-4; D call uncertain. V was pared by 0 bases and J by 6 bases, with 6 bases between. The CDR3 length is 13 residues. CDR1 and CDR2 (germline): MNHEY, SMNVEV (reference sequence). CDR3 protein: CASSLSSTNIQYF. CDR3 nucleotides: TGTGCCAGCAGTTTATCGAGTACAAACATTCAGTACTTC.

The chain links TRBV5-1 to TRBJ1-1; perhaps TRBD1 as D (6 bases). Between the trimmed V and J ends, which lost 0 bases and 6 bases, there was a span of 15 bases. The CDR3 loop spans 15 amino acids. Germline CDR1 SGHRS, CDR2 YFSETQ. The CDR3 protein is CASSLVSGAGAEAFF. The DNA of the CDR3 is TGCGCCAGCAGCTTGGTTTCGGGGGCCGGGGCTGAAGCTTTCTTT.